Detailed here is one T cell receptor (beta chain). Antigen unknown. This entry is derived from a study of T cells after yellow fever vaccination. Study findings and constraints: Post-booster reappearance was seen for most primary-vaccination clones (96% CD4, around 89% CD8).

The CDR3 contains 15 residues. V shed 4 bases, J shed 4 bases, and the junction held 9 bases outside the gene matches. The V gene's germline CDR1 is LGHDT and CDR2 YNNKEL (reference sequence). Synthesis of TCR cDNA relied on 5'RACE template switching, which attached a universal primer site and UMIs. One entry per CDR3 protein results from TCRdb running MiXCR on the 5' RACE reads. The sample has around 320,000 distinct CDR3 sequences, around 4.3% seen once. Here the sequenced sample was PBMCs, taken 15 days after the yellow fever booster vaccination. The TCR sequence derives from a man aged 18 to 30 who received the YFV17D yellow fever vaccine. This chain connects TRBV3-1 to TRBJ1-1; 7 bases line up with TRBD1. The chain's CDR3 is CASSLGSTGSTEAFF. CDR3 sequence (DNA): TGTGCCAGCAGCCTGGGGTCGACAGGGAGCACTGAAGCTTTCTTT.